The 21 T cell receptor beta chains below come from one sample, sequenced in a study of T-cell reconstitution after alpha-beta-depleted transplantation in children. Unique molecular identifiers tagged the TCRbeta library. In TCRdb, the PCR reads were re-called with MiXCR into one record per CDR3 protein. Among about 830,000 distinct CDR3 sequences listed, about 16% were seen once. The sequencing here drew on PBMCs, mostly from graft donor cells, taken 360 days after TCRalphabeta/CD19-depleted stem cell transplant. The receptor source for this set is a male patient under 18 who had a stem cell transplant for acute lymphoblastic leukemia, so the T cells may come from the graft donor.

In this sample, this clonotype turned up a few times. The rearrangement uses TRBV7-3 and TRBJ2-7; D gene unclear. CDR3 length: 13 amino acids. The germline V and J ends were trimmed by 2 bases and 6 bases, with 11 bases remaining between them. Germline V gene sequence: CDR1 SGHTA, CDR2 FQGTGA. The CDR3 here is CASSLSQSAEQYF. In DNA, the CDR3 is TGTGCCAGCAGCTTATCCCAGTCGGCCGAGCAGTACTTC.

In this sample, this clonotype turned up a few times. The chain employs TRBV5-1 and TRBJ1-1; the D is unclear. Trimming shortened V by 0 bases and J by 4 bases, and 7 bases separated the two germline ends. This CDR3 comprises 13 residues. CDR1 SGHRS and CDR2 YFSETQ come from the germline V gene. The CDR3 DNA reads TGCGCCAGCAGCTTGGCCGGGCTCACTGAAGCTTTCTTT. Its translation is CASSLAGLTEAFF.

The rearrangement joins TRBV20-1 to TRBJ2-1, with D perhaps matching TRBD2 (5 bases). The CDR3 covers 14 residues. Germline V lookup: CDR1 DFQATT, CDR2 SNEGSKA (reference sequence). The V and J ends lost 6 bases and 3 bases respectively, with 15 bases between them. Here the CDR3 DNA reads TGCAGTGCCTCCCGCGGGCTAGACTACAATGAGCAGTTCTTC. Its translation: CSASRGLDYNEQFF.

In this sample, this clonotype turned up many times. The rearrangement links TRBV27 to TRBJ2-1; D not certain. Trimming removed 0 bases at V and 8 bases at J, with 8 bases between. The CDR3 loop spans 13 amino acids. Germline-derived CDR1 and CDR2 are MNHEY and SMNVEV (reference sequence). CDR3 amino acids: CASSLSGMHEQFF. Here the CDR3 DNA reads TGTGCCAGCAGTTTATCGGGGATGCATGAGCAGTTCTTC.

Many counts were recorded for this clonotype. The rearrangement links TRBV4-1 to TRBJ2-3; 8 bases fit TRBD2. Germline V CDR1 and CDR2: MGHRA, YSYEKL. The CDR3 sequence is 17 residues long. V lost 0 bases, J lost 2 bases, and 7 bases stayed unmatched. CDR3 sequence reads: CASSQDRSSGLTDTQYF. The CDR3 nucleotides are TGCGCCAGCAGCCAAGATAGGTCTAGCGGGCTCACAGATACGCAGTATTTT.

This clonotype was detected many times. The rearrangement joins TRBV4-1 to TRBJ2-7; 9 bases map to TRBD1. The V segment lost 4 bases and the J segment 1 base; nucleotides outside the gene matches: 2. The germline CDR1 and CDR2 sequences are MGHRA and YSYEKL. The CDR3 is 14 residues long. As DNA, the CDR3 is TGCGCCAGCAGCCCCGGGACAGGGTCCTACGAGCAGTACTTC. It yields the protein CASSPGTGSYEQYF.

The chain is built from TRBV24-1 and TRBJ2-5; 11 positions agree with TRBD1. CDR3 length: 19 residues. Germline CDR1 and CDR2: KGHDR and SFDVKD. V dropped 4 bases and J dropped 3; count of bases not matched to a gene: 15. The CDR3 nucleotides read TGTGCCACCAGTGACCTCCCTGGACAGGGGGCGGTGGATGAAGAGACCCAGTACTTC. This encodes CATSDLPGQGAVDEETQYF.

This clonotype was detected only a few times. CDR3 sequence (DNA): TGTGCCAGCAGCTCCAAGCGGGGCCTTTACAATGAGCAGTTCTTC. Amino acid sequence: CASSSKRGLYNEQFF. The chain employs TRBV7-3 and TRBJ2-1; 7 bases match TRBD2. The CDR3 loop spans 15 amino acids. CDR1 SGHTA and CDR2 FQGTGA come from the germline V gene. The junction had 7 bases not matched to a gene; V was cut back by 4 bases and J by 4 bases.

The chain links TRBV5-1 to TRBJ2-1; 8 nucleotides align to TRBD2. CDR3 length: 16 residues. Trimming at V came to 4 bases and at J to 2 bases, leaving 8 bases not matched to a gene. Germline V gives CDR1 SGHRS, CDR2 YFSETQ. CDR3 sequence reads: CASSPIPGLAYNEQFF. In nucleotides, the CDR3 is TGCGCCAGCAGCCCAATTCCGGGACTAGCCTACAATGAGCAGTTCTTC.

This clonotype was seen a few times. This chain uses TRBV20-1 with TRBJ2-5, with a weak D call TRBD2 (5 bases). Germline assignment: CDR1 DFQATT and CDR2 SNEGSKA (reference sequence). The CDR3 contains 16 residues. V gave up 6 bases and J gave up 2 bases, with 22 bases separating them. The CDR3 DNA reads TGCAGTGCCCTAAGCGGAACACCCCTTCCTCAAGAGACCCAGTACTTC. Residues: CSALSGTPLPQETQYF.

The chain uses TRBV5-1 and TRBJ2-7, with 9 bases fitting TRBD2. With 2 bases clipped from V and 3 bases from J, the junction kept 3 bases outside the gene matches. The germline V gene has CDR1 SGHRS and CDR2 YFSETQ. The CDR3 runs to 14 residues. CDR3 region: CASSFSGRDYEQYF. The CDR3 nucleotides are TGCGCCAGCAGCTTTAGCGGGAGAGACTACGAGCAGTACTTC.

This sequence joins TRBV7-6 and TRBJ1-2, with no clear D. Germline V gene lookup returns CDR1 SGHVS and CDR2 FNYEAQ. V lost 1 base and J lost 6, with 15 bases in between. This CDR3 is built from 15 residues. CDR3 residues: CASSLVSRGGDGYTF. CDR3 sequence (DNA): TGTGCCAGCAGCTTAGTGAGCCGGGGTGGCGATGGCTACACCTTC.

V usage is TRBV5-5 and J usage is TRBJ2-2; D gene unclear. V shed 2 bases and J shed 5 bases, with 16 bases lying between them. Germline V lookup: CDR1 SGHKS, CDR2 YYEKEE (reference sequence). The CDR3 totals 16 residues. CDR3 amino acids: CASSFGVDVNTGELFF. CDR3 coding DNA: TGTGCCAGCAGCTTTGGGGTGGACGTCAATACCGGGGAGCTGTTTTTT.

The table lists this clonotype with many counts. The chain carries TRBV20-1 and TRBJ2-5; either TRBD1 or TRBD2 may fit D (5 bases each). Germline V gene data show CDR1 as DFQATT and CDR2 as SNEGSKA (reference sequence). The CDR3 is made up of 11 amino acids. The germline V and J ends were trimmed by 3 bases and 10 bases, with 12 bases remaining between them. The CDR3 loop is CSASRAGGQYF. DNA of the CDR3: TGCAGTGCTAGTCGGGCTGGGGGCCAGTACTTC.

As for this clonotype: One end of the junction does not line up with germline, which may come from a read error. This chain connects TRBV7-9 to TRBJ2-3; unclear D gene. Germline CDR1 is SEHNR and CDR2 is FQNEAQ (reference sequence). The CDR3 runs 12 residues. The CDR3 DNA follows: TGTGCCAGCAGTTTCCCGCAGCCCGAGACCCTTTTT. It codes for CASSFPQPETLF.

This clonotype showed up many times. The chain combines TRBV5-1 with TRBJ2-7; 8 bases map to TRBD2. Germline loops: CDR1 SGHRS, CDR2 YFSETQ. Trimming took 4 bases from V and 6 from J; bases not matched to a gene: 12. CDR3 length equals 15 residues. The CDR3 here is CASSNLAGSRGEQYF. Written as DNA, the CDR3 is TGCGCCAGCAGCAACTTAGCGGGAAGTCGAGGCGAGCAGTACTTC.

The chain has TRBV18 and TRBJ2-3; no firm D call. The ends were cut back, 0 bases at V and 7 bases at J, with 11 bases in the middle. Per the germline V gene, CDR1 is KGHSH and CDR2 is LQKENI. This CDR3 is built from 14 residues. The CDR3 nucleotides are TGTGCCAGCTCACCACCTTCTCGCCCCCATACGCAGTATTTT. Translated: CASSPPSRPHTQYF.

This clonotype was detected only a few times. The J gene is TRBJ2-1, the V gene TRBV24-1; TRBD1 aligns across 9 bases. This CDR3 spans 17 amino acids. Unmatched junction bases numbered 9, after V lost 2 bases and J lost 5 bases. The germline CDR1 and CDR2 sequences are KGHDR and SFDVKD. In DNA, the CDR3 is TGTGCCACCAGTGATTGGGGGTGGGGGACAGGGAACAATGAGCAGTTCTTC. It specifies CATSDWGWGTGNNEQFF.

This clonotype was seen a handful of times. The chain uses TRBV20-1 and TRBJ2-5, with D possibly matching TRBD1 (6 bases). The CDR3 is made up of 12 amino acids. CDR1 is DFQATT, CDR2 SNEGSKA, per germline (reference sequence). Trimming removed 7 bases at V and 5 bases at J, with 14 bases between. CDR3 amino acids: CSVLDRRETQYF. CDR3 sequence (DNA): TGCAGTGTCCTGGACAGAAGGGAGACCCAGTACTTC.

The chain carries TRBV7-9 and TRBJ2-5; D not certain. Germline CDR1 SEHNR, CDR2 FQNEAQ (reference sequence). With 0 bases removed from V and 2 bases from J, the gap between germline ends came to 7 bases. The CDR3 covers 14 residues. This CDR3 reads CASSLASSQETQYF. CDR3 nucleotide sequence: TGTGCCAGCAGCTTAGCGTCCAGTCAAGAGACCCAGTACTTC.

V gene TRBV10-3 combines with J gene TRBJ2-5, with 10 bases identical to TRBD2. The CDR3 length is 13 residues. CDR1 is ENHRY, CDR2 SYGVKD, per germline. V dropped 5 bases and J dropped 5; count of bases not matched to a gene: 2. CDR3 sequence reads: CAISLAGVETQYF. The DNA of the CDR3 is TGTGCCATCAGTCTAGCGGGAGTCGAGACCCAGTACTTC.